The subject of this entry is one TCR beta chain. TCRdb fed the reads into MiXCR, producing one record per CDR3 protein. Among some 350,000 distinct CDR3 sequences, roughly 18% were seen once, and the ten largest hold around 8.6%. V lost 1 base and J lost 7; bases outside the gene matches: 5. Germline CDR1 LGHDT, CDR2 YNNKEL (reference sequence). CDR3 length: 15 residues. This entry comes from a study of T cell repertoires in cytomegalovirus infection. The clonotype comes from a human donor in good health (CMV status not recorded). Some clones in this sample may be carry-over from other donors' samples. J is TRBJ2-1 and V is TRBV3-1; TRBD2 matches 9 bases. Sequenced material: PBMCs. CDR3 bases: TGTGCCAGCAGCCAAGGCGCGGGGGGGCCGAATGAGCAGTTCTTC. As protein: CASSQGAGGPNEQFF.